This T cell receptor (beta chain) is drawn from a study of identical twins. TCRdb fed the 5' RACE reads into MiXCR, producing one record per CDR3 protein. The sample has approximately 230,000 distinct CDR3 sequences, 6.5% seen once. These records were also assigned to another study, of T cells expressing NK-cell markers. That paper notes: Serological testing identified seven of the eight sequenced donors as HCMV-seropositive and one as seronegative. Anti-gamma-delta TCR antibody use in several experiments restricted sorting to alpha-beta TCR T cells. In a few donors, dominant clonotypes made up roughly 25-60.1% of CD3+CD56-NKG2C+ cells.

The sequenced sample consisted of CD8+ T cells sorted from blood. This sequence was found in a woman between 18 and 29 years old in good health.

CDR3 loop: CASSAGQLSDEKLFF. Written as DNA, the CDR3 is TGTGCCAGCAGCGCGGGACAGCTTTCCGATGAAAAACTGTTTTTT. This chain uses TRBV9 with TRBJ1-4; TRBD1 aligns across 7 bases. The CDR3 runs to 15 residues. The V and J ends lost 3 bases and 6 bases, in that order; junction bases with no gene match: 8. Per germline, CDR1 SGDLS and CDR2 YYNGEE.